A selection of T cell receptor beta chains follows, all from one sample in a study of PD-L1 blockade in urothelial cancer. Clones were read by immunoSEQ multiplex PCR, and TCRdb kept only the in-frame ones, dropping some. Among some 50,000 clones listed, 70% to 90% were seen once. The material was PBMCs, obtained around atezolizumab (anti-PD-L1) treatment. Receptors originate from a man aged 45-65 years with urothelial cancer. Each CDR3 is given with its conserved first and last residue. The D gene is left open where the match is weak. Part of the rows lack a size; the others show once, few, many or a class for expanded clones.

TGTGCCAGCAGCCCAGAGGGACAGGGGATTTGGGGGTCGTCATACTATGGCTACACCTTC	CASSPEGQGIWGSSYYGYTF	TRBV7-8	NA	TRBJ1-2	TRBD1
TGTGCCAGCAGCTTAGATTCTCCAGTGGGAGGAGAGACCCAGTACTTC	CASSLDSPVGGETQYF	TRBV7-6	once	TRBJ2-5	NA
TGTGCCAGCAGTGAAAAGGTCTCCGGGAATTCACCCCTCCACTTT	CASSEKVSGNSPLHF	TRBV2	NA	TRBJ1-6	NA
TGTGCCAGCTCAGGGGCGGACCGTTATAATTCACCCCTCCACTTT	CASSGADRYNSPLHF	TRBV18	NA	TRBJ1-6	NA
TGTGCCAGCAGTCCCGGACAGGGGACCGACGAGCAGTACTTC	CASSPGQGTDEQYF	TRBV7-6	NA	TRBJ2-7	TRBD1
TGCGCCAGCAGCGCCGACAGGGTGCGGGCTGAAGCTTTCTTT	CASSADRVRAEAFF	TRBV5-1	NA	TRBJ1-1	TRBD1
TGTGCCAGCACCCAGGGGCTTCCGGGCACCATATATTTT	CASTQGLPGTIYF	TRBV28	NA	TRBJ1-3	NA
TGCGCCAGCAGCTTGGTCGGGCAGGGAGGTAATACGCAGTATTTT	CASSLVGQGGNTQYF	TRBV5-1	NA	TRBJ2-3	NA
TGTGCCAGCAGGCAAACAGGGGGCGCGATCTATGGCTACACCTTC	CASRQTGGAIYGYTF	TRBV28	NA	TRBJ1-2	TRBD1
TGCAGTGCTAGAGGCGGGGAGACCCAGTACTTC	CSARGGETQYF	TRBV20-1	NA	TRBJ2-5	NA
TGTGCCAGCAGGGGTTCAGGGCAGCCCCAGCATTTT	CASRGSGQPQHF	TRBV6-1	NA	TRBJ1-5	NA
TGTGCCAGTTCTAGCGGGGGGCCCCAAGAGACCCAGTACTTC	CASSSGGPQETQYF	TRBV19	NA	TRBJ2-5	TRBD2
TGTGCCTGGAGTGACCGGAGGGGGCGGGCTGAAGCTTTCTTT	CAWSDRRGRAEAFF	TRBV30	once	TRBJ1-1	TRBD1
TGCGCCAGCAGCACTGATTACTATGGCTACACCTTC	CASSTDYYGYTF	TRBV5-1	NA	TRBJ1-2	NA
TGTGCCAGCAGCTCACGAGGGGGCGGTGAAAAACTGTTTTTT	CASSSRGGGEKLFF	TRBV7-9	NA	TRBJ1-4	TRBD1
TGTGCCAGCAGTGAAGTGATTCTAGCGGGGGCCAATGAGCAGTTCTTC	CASSEVILAGANEQFF	TRBV6-1	NA	TRBJ2-1	TRBD2
TGCGCCAGCAGCCAAGAAGTCGGTGAAGCTTTCTTT	CASSQEVGEAFF	TRBV4-3	NA	TRBJ1-1	NA
TGTGCCAGCAGTTCCTTACCCCCTAGTCGGTCCCGGGGGTGGTACACAGATACGCAGTATTTT	CASSSLPPSRSRGWYTDTQYF	TRBV2	NA	TRBJ2-3	NA
TGCGCCAGCAGCGAAGGGGTTATCCATGAAAAACTGTTTTTT	CASSEGVIHEKLFF	TRBV5-1	NA	TRBJ1-4	NA
TGCAGCGTTGACGGGACAGGGGGGTCTTCCTATGGCTACACCTTC	CSVDGTGGSSYGYTF	TRBV29-1	few	TRBJ1-2	TRBD1
TGTGCCTCCATTAGGGGGACGTTGGAGGAGACCCAGTACTTC	CASIRGTLEETQYF	TRBV6-1	NA	TRBJ2-5	NA
TGTGCCAGCAGTGAAGGTCAAACTTTTGTCGCCTACGAGCAGTACTTC	CASSEGQTFVAYEQYF	TRBV2	NA	TRBJ2-7	NA
TGTGCCAGCAATCCAACAGGGAAAATTAGCACAGATACGCAGTATTTT	CASNPTGKISTDTQYF	TRBV6-6	NA	TRBJ2-3	NA
TGCGCCAGCAGTGAGATCGGGGGGGCTCCCGACAATGAGCAGTTCTTC	CASSEIGGAPDNEQFF	TRBV10-2	NA	TRBJ2-1	TRBD2
TGCGCCAGCAGCGCGGACAGGGTCAGTGAGCAGTTCTTC	CASSADRVSEQFF	TRBV5-1	NA	TRBJ2-1	TRBD1
TGTGCCAGTAGTATTAGCGGGAGGGATTACAATGAGCAGTTCTTC	CASSISGRDYNEQFF	TRBV19	NA	TRBJ2-1	TRBD2
TGTGCCAGCAGCAATCACAGGGGCACTAATGAAAAACTGTTTTTT	CASSNHRGTNEKLFF	TRBV7-9	NA	TRBJ1-4	TRBD1
TGTGCCAGCAGCGTTCCGACAGGGGGCTCACAAGAGACCCAGTACTTC	CASSVPTGGSQETQYF	TRBV9	NA	TRBJ2-5	TRBD1
TGTGCCAGCAGTGAACTCCAGGGGTTGCGCTACGAGCAGTACTTC	CASSELQGLRYEQYF	TRBV25-1	NA	TRBJ2-7	NA
TGTGCCAGCAGCTTAGGGCTTGGTCAGCCCCAGCATTTT	CASSLGLGQPQHF	TRBV7-3	once	TRBJ1-5	NA
TGCGCCAGCAGCCAAGCCAGCGGGAGCCACAATACGCAGTATTTT	CASSQASGSHNTQYF	TRBV4-1	NA	TRBJ2-3	TRBD2
TGTGCCATCAGAGTAGGGACAGGGGAATCCTCACCCCTCCACTTT	CAIRVGTGESSPLHF	TRBV10-3	NA	TRBJ1-6	TRBD1
TGTGCCAGCAGCCTCCTTGCGGGAGGGTACAATGAGCAGTTCTTC	CASSLLAGGYNEQFF	TRBV7-7	NA	TRBJ2-1	TRBD2
TGCGCCAGCAGCCCCGCGGACAGGTTAGCCGAGCAGTACTTC	CASSPADRLAEQYF	TRBV4-3	once	TRBJ2-7	TRBD1
TGTGCCAGTAGTACGTCGACAGGGCAGAGGACTGAAGCTTTCTTT	CASSTSTGQRTEAFF	TRBV19	NA	TRBJ1-1	TRBD1